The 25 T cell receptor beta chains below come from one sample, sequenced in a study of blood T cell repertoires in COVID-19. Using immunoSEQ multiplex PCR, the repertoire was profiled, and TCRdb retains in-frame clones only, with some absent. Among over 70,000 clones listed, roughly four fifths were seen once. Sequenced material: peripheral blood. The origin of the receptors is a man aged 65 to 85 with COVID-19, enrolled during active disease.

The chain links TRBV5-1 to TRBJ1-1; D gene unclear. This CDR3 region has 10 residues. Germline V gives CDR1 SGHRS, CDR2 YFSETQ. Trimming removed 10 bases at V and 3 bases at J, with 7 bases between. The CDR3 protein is CAPGDTEAFF. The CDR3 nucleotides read TGCGCCCCCGGGGACACTGAAGCTTTCTTT.

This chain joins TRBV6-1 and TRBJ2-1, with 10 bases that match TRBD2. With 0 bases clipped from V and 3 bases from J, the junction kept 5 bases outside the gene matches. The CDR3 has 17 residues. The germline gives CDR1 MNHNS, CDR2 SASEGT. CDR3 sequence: CASSEALLAGVYNEQFF. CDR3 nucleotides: TGTGCCAGCAGTGAAGCGCTCCTAGCGGGAGTCTACAATGAGCAGTTCTTC.

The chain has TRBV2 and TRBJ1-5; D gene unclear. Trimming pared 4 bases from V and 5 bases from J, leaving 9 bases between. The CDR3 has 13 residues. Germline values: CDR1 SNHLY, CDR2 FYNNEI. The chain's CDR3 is CASSVTPDQPQHF. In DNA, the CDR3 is TGTGCCAGCAGTGTAACGCCGGATCAGCCCCAGCATTTT.

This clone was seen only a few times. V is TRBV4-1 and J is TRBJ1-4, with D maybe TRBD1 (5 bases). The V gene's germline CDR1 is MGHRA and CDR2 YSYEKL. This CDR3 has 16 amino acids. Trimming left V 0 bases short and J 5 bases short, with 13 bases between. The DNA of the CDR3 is TGCGCCAGCAGCCAAGATTGGGGCAGCGCGAATGAAAAACTGTTTTTT. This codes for CASSQDWGSANEKLFF.

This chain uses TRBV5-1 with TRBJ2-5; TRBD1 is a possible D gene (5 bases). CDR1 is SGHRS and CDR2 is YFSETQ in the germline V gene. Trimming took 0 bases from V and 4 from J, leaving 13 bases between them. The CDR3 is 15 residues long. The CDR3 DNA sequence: TGCGCCAGCAGCTTGGCCTCAGGGTTCGGAGAGACCCAGTACTTC. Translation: CASSLASGFGETQYF.

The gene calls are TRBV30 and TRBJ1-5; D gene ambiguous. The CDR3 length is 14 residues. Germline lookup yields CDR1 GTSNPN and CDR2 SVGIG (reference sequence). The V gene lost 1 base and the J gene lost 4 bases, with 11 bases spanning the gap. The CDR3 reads CAWSELSGNQPQHF. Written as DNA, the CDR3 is TGTGCCTGGAGTGAATTATCGGGGAATCAGCCCCAGCATTTT.

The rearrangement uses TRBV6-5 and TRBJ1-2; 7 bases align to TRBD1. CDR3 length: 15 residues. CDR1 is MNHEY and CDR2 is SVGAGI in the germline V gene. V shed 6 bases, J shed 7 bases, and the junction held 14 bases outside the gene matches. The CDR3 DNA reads TGTGCCAGCAGACCGTACGACAGGGCCGCCGGTGGCTACACCTTC. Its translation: CASRPYDRAAGGYTF.

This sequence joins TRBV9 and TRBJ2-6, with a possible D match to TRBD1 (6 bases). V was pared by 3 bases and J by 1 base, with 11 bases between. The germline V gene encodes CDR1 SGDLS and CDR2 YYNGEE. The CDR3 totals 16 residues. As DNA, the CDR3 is TGTGCCAGCAGCGGTACACAGGGATCTGGGGCCAACGTCCTGACTTTC. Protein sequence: CASSGTQGSGANVLTF.

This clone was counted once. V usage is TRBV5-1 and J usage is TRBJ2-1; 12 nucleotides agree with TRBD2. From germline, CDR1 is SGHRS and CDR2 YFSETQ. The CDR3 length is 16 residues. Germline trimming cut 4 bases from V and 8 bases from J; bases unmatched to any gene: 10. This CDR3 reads CASSDSSGRALDEQFF. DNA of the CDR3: TGCGCCAGCAGCGACTCTAGCGGGAGGGCCCTCGATGAGCAGTTCTTC.

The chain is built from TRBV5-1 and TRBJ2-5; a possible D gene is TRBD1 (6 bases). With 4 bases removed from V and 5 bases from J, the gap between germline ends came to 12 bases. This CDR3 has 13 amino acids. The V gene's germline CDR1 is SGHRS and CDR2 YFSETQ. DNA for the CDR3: TGCGCCAGCAGCCCACAGGGCCATGAGACCCAGTACTTC. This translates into CASSPQGHETQYF. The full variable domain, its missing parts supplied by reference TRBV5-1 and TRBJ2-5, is KAGVTQTPRYLIKTRGQQVTLSCSPISGHRSVSWYQQTPGQGLQFLFEYFSETQRNKGNFPGRFSGRQFSNSRSEMNVSTLELGDSALYLCASSPQGHETQYFGPGTRLLVL.

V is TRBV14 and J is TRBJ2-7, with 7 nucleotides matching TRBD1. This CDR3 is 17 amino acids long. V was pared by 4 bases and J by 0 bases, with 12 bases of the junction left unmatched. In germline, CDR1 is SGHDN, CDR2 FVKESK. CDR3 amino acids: CASSPTSGQPSSYEQYF. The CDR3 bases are TGTGCCAGCAGCCCGACCTCGGGACAGCCGAGCTCCTACGAGCAGTACTTC.

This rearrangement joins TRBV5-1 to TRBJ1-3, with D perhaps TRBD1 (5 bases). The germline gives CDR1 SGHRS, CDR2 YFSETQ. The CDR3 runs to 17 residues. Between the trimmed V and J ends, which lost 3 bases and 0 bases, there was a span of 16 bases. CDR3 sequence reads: CASSSLGTGGSGNTIYF. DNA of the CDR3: TGCGCCAGCAGCTCCCTGGGTACGGGGGGCTCTGGAAACACCATATATTTT.

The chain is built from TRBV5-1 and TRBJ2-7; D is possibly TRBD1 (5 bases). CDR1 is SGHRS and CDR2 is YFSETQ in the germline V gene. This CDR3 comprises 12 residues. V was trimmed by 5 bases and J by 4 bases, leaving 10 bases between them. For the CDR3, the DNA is TGCGCCAGCAGTGGGGCCGGTTACGAGCAGTACTTC. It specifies CASSGAGYEQYF.

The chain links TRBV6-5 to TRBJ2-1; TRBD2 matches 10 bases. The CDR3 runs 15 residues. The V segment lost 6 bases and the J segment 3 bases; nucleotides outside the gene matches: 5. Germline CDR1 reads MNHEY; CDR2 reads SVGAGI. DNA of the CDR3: TGTGCCAGCAGCGGCGGGACTAGCGTCTACAATGAGCAGTTCTTC. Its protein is CASSGGTSVYNEQFF.

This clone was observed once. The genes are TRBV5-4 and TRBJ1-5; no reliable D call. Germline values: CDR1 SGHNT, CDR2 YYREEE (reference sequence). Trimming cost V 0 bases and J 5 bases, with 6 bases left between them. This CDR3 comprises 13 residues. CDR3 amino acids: CASSLAGHQPQHF. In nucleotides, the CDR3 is TGTGCCAGCAGCTTGGCTGGCCATCAGCCCCAGCATTTT.

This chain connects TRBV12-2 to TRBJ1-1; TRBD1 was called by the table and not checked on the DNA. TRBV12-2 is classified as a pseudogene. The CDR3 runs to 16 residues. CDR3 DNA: TGTGCAAGTCGCTTAGTTGTGGGGGCGGCGAACACTGAAGCTTTCTTT. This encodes CASRLVVGAANTEAFF.

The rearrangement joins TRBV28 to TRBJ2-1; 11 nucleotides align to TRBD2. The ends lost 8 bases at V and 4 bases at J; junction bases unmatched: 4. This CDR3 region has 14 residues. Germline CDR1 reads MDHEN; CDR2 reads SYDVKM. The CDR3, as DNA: TGTGCCAGCTATAGCGGGAGGGGATACAATGAGCAGTTCTTC. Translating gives CASYSGRGYNEQFF.

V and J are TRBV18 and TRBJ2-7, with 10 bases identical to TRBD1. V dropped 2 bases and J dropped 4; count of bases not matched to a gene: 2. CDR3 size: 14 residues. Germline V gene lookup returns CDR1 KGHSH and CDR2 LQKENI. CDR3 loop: CASSPRDRGYEQYF. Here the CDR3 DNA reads TGTGCCAGCTCACCAAGGGACAGGGGATACGAGCAGTACTTC.

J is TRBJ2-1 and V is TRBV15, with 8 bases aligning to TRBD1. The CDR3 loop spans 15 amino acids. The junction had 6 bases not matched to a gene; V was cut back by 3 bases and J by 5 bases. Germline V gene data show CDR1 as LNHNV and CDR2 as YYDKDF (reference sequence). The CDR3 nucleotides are TGTGCCACCAGCAGCCCCTACAGGGGGGACAATGAGCAGTTCTTC. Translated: CATSSPYRGDNEQFF.

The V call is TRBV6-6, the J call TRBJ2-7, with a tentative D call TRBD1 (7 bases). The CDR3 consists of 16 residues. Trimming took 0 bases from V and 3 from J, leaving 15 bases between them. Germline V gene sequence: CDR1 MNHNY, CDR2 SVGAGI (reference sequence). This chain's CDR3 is CASSYSGGAGGYEQYF. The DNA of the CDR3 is TGTGCCAGCAGTTACTCGGGGGGAGCAGGGGGCTACGAGCAGTACTTC.

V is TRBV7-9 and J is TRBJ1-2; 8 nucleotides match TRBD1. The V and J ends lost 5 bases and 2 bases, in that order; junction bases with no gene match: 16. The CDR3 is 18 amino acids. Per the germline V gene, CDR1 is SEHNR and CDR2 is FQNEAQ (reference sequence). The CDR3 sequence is CASSQMGDRGKGNYGYTF. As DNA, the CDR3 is TGTGCCAGCAGCCAGATGGGTGACAGGGGCAAGGGGAACTATGGCTACACCTTC.

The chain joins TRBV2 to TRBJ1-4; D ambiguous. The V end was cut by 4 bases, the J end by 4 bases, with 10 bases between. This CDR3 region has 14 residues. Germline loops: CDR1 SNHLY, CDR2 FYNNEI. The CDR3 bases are TGTGCCAGCAGTGTTGAAGAGTATAATGAAAAACTGTTTTTT. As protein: CASSVEEYNEKLFF.

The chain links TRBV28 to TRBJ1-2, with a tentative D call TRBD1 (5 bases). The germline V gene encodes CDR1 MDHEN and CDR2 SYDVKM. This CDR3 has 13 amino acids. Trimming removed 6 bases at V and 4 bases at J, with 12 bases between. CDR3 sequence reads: CASRQDTGYGYTF. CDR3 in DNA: TGTGCCAGCAGACAGGACACCGGCTATGGCTACACCTTC.

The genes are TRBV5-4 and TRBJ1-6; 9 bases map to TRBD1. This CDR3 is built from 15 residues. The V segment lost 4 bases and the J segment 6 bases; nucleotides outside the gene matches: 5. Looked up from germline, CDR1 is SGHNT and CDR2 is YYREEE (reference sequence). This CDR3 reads CASSVETGGNSPLHF. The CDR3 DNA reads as TGTGCCAGCAGCGTAGAGACAGGGGGTAATTCACCCCTCCACTTT.

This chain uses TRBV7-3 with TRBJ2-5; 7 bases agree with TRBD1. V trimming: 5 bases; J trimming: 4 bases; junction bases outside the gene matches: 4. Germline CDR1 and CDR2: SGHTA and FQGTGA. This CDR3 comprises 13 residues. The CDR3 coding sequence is TGTGCCAGCAGCGCCACAGGGGCAGAGACCCAGTACTTC. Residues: CASSATGAETQYF.